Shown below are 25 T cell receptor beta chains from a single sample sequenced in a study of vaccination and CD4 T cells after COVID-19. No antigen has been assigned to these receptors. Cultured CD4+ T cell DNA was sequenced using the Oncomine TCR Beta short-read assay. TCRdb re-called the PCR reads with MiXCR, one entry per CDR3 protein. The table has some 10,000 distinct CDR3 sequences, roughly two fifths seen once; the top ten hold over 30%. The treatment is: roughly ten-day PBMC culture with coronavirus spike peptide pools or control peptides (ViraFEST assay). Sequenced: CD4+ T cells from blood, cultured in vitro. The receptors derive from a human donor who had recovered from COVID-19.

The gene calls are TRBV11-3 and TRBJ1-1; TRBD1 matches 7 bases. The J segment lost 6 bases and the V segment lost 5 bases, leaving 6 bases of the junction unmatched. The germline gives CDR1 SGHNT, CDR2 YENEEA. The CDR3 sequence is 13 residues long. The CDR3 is CASSQGTDAEAFF. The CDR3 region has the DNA TGTGCCAGCAGCCAGGGGACAGATGCTGAAGCTTTCTTT.

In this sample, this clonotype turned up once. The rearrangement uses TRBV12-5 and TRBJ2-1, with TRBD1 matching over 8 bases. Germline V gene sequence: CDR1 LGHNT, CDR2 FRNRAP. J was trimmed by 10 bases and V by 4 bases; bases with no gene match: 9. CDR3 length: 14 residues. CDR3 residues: CASGSRTGRGEQFF. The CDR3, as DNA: TGTGCTAGTGGTTCCCGGACAGGGAGAGGCGAGCAGTTCTTC.

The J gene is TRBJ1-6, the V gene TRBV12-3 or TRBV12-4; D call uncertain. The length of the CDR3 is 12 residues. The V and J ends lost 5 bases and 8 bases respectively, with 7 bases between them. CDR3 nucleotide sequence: TGTGCCAGCAGTGGGTGGGATTCACCCCTCCACTTT. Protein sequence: CASSGWDSPLHF.

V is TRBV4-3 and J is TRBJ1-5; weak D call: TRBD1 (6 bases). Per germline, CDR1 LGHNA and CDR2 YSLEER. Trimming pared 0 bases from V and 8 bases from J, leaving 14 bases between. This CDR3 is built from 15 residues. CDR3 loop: CASSQDRGGREPQHF. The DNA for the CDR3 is TGCGCCAGCAGCCAAGATAGAGGGGGGCGCGAGCCCCAGCATTTT.

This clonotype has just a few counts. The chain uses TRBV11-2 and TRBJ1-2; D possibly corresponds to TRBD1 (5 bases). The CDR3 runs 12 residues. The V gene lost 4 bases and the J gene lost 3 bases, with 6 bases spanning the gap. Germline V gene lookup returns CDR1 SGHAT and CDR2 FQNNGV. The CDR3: CASSSRDYGYTF. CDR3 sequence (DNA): TGTGCCAGCAGCTCCAGGGACTATGGCTACACCTTC.

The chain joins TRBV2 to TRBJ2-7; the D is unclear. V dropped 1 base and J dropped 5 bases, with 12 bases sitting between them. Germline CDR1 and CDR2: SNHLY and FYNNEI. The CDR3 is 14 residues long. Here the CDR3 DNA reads TGTGCCAGCAGTGAAGGGACCGAACGTGACGAGCAGTACTTC. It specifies CASSEGTERDEQYF.

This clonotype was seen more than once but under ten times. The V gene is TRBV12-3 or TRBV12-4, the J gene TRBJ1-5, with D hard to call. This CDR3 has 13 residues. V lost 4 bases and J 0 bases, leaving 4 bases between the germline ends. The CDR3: CASSSDSNQPQHF. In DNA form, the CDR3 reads TGTGCCAGCAGTTCCGATAGCAATCAGCCCCAGCATTTT.

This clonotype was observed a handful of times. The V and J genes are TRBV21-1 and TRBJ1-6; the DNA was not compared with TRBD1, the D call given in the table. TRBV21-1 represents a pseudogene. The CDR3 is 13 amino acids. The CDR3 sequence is CASSRAGVSPLHF. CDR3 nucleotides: TGTGCCAGCAGCAGGGCAGGGGTGTCACCCCTCCACTTT.

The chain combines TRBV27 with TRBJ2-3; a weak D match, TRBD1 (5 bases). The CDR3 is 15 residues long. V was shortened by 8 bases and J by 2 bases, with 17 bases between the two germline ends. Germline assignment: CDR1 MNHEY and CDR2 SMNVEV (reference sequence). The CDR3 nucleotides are TGTGCCAGCCCCCTTGACAGAAGTATCACAGATACGCAGTATTTT. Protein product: CASPLDRSITDTQYF.

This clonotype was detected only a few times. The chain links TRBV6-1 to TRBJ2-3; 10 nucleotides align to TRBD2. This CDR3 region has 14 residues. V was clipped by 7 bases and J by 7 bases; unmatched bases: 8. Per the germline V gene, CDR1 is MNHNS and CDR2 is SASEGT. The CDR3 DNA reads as TGTGCCAGCACCCCAAGCGGGGGGGCGTATACGCAGTATTTT. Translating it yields CASTPSGGAYTQYF.

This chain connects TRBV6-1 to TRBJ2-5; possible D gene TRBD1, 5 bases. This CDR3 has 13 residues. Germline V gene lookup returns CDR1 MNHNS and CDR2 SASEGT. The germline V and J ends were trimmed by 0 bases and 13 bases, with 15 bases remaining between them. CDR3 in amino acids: CASSEAFRTLMYF. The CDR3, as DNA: TGTGCCAGCAGTGAAGCGTTTCGGACACTGATGTACTTC.

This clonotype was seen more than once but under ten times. The CDR3 region is CASSLVGDSNQPQHF. In DNA form, the CDR3 reads TGCGCCAGCAGCCTTGTCGGGGATAGCAATCAGCCCCAGCATTTT. This chain uses TRBV5-1 with TRBJ1-5, with D hard to call. The V end was cut by 4 bases, the J end by 0 bases, with 11 bases between. Germline V gene lookup returns CDR1 SGHRS and CDR2 YFSETQ. This CDR3 is 15 amino acids long.

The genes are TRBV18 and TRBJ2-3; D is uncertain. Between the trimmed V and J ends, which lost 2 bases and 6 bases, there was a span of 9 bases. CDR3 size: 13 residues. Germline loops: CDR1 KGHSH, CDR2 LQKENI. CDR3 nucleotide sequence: TGTGCCAGCTCACCAAACGGTGTCGATACGCAGTATTTT. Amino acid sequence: CASSPNGVDTQYF.

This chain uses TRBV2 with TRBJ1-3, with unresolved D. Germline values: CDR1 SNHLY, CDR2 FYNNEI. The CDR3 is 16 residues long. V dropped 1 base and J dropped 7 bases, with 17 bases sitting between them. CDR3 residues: CASSEGRVRSWNTIYF. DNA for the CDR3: TGTGCCAGCAGTGAAGGACGAGTTCGGTCATGGAACACCATATATTTT.

For the CDR3, the DNA is TGTGCCAGTAGCCTGGGGCCGGGGATGGCGGACACCATATATTTT. Its translation: CASSLGPGMADTIYF. The rearrangement links TRBV19 to TRBJ1-3, with D perhaps TRBD1 (5 bases). Trimming shortened V by 6 bases and J by 8 bases, and 20 bases separated the two germline ends. CDR1 and CDR2 (germline): LNHDA, SQIVND (reference sequence). This CDR3 spans 15 amino acids.

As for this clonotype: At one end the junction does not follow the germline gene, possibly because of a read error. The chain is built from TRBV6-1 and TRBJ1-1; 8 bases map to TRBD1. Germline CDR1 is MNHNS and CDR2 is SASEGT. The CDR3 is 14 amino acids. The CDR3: CASSLDRGNTEAFF. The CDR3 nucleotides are TGCGCCAGCAGCCTTGACAGGGGGAACACTGAAGCTTTCTTT.

CDR3 nucleotides: TGCAGTGCTCGGACACCTAACTCTCTTTACGAGCAGTACTTC. This gives the protein CSARTPNSLYEQYF. This chain links TRBV20-1 with TRBJ2-7, with a possible D match to TRBD1 (5 bases). V was trimmed by 5 bases and J by 4 bases, leaving 18 bases between them. Per the germline V gene, CDR1 is DFQATT and CDR2 is SNEGSKA (reference sequence). The CDR3 has 14 residues.

The CDR3 DNA is TGCAGCGTCCGGACAGGGACAGATACGCAGTATTTT. Protein: CSVRTGTDTQYF. The rearrangement links TRBV29-1 to TRBJ2-3; 8 bases align to TRBD1. The V segment lost 6 bases and the J segment 3 bases; nucleotides outside the gene matches: 2. CDR1 and CDR2 (germline): SQVTM, ANQGSEA. This CDR3 spans 12 amino acids.

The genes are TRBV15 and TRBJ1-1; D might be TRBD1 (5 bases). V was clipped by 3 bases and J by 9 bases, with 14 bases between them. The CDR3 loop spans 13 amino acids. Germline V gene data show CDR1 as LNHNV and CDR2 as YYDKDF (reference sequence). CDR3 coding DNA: TGTGCCACCAGCAGGGGGGGGACCGCCCAAGCTTTCTTT. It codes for CATSRGGTAQAFF.

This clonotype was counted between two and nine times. The DNA for the CDR3 is TGTGCCAGTAGTTCCCATGCCGTAGGCAAAGAGACCCAGTACTTC. It yields the protein CASSSHAVGKETQYF. The chain is built from TRBV19 and TRBJ2-5; D call uncertain. From germline, CDR1 is LNHDA and CDR2 SQIVND (reference sequence). There are 15 residues in the CDR3. Between the trimmed V and J ends, which lost 5 bases and 3 bases, there was a span of 16 bases.

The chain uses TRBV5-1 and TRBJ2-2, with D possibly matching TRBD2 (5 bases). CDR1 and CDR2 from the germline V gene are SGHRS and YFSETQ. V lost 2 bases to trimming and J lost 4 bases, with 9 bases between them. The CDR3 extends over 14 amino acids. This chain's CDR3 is CASSFKAATGELFF. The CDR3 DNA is TGCGCCAGCAGCTTCAAAGCGGCCACCGGGGAGCTGTTTTTT.

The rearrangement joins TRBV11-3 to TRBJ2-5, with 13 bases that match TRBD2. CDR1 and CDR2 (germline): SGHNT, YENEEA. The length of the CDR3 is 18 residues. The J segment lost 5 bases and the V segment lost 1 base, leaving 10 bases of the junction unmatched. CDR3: CASSLVLFGTSGVETQYF. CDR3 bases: TGTGCCAGCAGCTTAGTACTGTTTGGGACTAGCGGGGTCGAGACCCAGTACTTC.

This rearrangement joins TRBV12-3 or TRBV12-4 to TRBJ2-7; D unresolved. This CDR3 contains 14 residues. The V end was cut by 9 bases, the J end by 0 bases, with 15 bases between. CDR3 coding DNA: TGTGCCAGGTCGCGACTCTACTACTCCTACGAGCAGTACTTC. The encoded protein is CARSRLYYSYEQYF.

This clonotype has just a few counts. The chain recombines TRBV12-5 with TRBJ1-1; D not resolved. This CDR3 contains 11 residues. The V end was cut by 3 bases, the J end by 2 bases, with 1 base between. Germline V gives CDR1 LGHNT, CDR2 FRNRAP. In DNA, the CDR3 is TGTGCTAGTGGTTTAAACACTGAAGCTTTCTTT. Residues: CASGLNTEAFF.

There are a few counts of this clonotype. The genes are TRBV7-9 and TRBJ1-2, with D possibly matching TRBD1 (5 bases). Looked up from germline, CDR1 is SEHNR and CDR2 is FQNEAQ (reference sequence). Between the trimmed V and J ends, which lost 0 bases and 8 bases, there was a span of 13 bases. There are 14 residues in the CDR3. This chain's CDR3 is CASSLAGVGRGYTF. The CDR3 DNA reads TGTGCCAGCAGCTTAGCAGGGGTGGGTCGCGGCTACACCTTC.